The rows below give T cell receptor beta chains drawn from one sample of a study of OX40 agonist ivuxolimab in advanced cancers. TCRdb keeps only in-frame clones here, not all; method: immunoSEQ multiplex PCR. Of fewer than 45,000 clones detected, 75% to 90% appear once; the ten largest clones hold 6%. Sequenced here: CD4+ or CD8+ T cells sorted from blood, sampled in a trial of the OX40 agonist ivuxolimab. The receptor set was obtained from an adult with an advanced solid tumor such as melanoma, head and neck, liver or kidney cancer. Both conserved end residues are part of each CDR3. Each record gives: clone size, D gene, CDR3 length, J gene, V gene, CDR3 DNA, CDR3 protein. The D gene is left open where the match is weak. Size values are once, few and many counts, or a class for expanded clones, and some rows have none.

clone size: .
D gene: .
CDR3 length: 16
J gene: TRBJ1-2
V gene: TRBV10-2
CDR3 DNA: TGCGCCAGCAGTGACAGGGGACGGATTGCTAACTATGGCTACACCTTC
CDR3 protein: CASSDRGRIANYGYTF

clone size: .
D gene: .
CDR3 length: 12
J gene: TRBJ2-7
V gene: TRBV10-3
CDR3 DNA: TGTGCCATCAGTCTACAGGTGCTCGAGCAGTACTTC
CDR3 protein: CAISLQVLEQYF

clone size: once
D gene: .
CDR3 length: 12
J gene: TRBJ1-6
V gene: TRBV14
CDR3 DNA: TGTGCCAGCAGCCACGACAGTACAACCCTCCACTTT
CDR3 protein: CASSHDSTTLHF

clone size: .
D gene: .
CDR3 length: 14
J gene: TRBJ1-3
V gene: TRBV6-6
CDR3 DNA: TGTGCCAGCAGTTTGGGGGGCTCTGGAAACACCATATATTTT
CDR3 protein: CASSLGGSGNTIYF

clone size: few
D gene: TRBD2
CDR3 length: 14
J gene: TRBJ2-1
V gene: TRBV19
CDR3 DNA: TGTGCCAGTAGTGAAGCGTGGACTAGCGGTGCGCAGTTCTTC
CDR3 protein: CASSEAWTSGAQFF

clone size: .
D gene: .
CDR3 length: 15
J gene: TRBJ2-5
V gene: TRBV5-8
CDR3 DNA: TGTGCCAGCAGCTTGGGTCAGGGAATGGAGGAGACCCAGTACTTC
CDR3 protein: CASSLGQGMEETQYF

clone size: .
D gene: .
CDR3 length: 18
J gene: TRBJ2-1
V gene: TRBV5-5
CDR3 DNA: TGTGCCAGCAGCGCCGGGGCGGGTAGCGGAGGCTCCTACAATGAGCAGTTCTTC
CDR3 protein: CASSAGAGSGGSYNEQFF

clone size: .
D gene: .
CDR3 length: 14
J gene: TRBJ1-4
V gene: TRBV5-4
CDR3 DNA: TGTGCCAGCAGCGAGGGGTGGGGTAATGAAAAACTGTTTTTT
CDR3 protein: CASSEGWGNEKLFF

clone size: .
D gene: .
CDR3 length: 14
J gene: TRBJ1-6
V gene: TRBV6-1
CDR3 DNA: TGTGCCAGCATCCTCGGGACGGCCAATTCACCCCTCCACTTT
CDR3 protein: CASILGTANSPLHF

clone size: .
D gene: TRBD2
CDR3 length: 15
J gene: TRBJ2-5
V gene: TRBV6-5
CDR3 DNA: TGTGCCAGCAGTGGAGGACTAGCCCGATCTGTTGGCCAGTACTTC
CDR3 protein: CASSGGLARSVGQYF

clone size: .
D gene: TRBD1
CDR3 length: 10
J gene: TRBJ1-2
V gene: TRBV20-1
CDR3 DNA: TGCAGTGTTACAGGGGATGGCTACACCTTC
CDR3 protein: CSVTGDGYTF

clone size: once
D gene: TRBD1
CDR3 length: 15
J gene: TRBJ2-2
V gene: TRBV2
CDR3 DNA: TGTGCCAGCAGGAGGGACAGGGCTCCCGGCGGGGAGCTGTTTTTT
CDR3 protein: CASRRDRAPGGELFF

clone size: .
D gene: .
CDR3 length: 12
J gene: TRBJ1-5
V gene: TRBV5-8
CDR3 DNA: TGTGCCAGCACGGGGGGCTGGCAGCCCCAGCATTTT
CDR3 protein: CASTGGWQPQHF

clone size: .
D gene: TRBD1
CDR3 length: 16
J gene: TRBJ1-2
V gene: TRBV19
CDR3 DNA: TGTGCCAGTAGTACTTTGAGGACAGGGTCTAACTATGGCTACACCTTC
CDR3 protein: CASSTLRTGSNYGYTF

clone size: .
D gene: TRBD1
CDR3 length: 18
J gene: TRBJ2-6
V gene: TRBV30
CDR3 DNA: TGTGCCTGGAGGCTGCCGGGACAGGAGAGCTCTGGGGCCAACGTCCTGACTTTC
CDR3 protein: CAWRLPGQESSGANVLTF

clone size: .
D gene: TRBD1
CDR3 length: 14
J gene: TRBJ1-6
V gene: TRBV6-5
CDR3 DNA: TGTGCCAGCAGACCGACAGGGTTGAATTCACCCCTCCACTTT
CDR3 protein: CASRPTGLNSPLHF

clone size: .
D gene: .
CDR3 length: 14
J gene: TRBJ1-5
V gene: TRBV2
CDR3 DNA: TGTGCCAGCAGTGGAGCGGCAGAGAATCAGCCCCAGCATTTT
CDR3 protein: CASSGAAENQPQHF

clone size: .
D gene: TRBD2
CDR3 length: 17
J gene: TRBJ2-7
V gene: TRBV5-6
CDR3 DNA: TGTGCCAGCAGCTTATCACCGGGACTAGCGGGAGGAGGCGAGCAGTACTTC
CDR3 protein: CASSLSPGLAGGGEQYF

clone size: .
D gene: .
CDR3 length: 14
J gene: TRBJ1-1
V gene: TRBV27
CDR3 DNA: TGTGCCAGCAGTTTCGGGGGAATGAACACTGAAGCTTTCTTT
CDR3 protein: CASSFGGMNTEAFF

clone size: .
D gene: .
CDR3 length: 15
J gene: TRBJ2-5
V gene: TRBV6-1
CDR3 DNA: TGTGCCAGCAGTGGTCAGGGGGGTAAGCAAGAGACCCAGTACTTC
CDR3 protein: CASSGQGGKQETQYF

clone size: .
D gene: .
CDR3 length: 11
J gene: TRBJ2-1
V gene: TRBV5-1
CDR3 DNA: TGCGCCAGCAGCCCGGGGAATGAGCAGTTCTTC
CDR3 protein: CASSPGNEQFF

clone size: .
D gene: .
CDR3 length: 16
J gene: TRBJ2-7
V gene: TRBV14
CDR3 DNA: TGTGCCAGCAGCCGTGGGACTTTCGGGGGCCTGTCCGCGCAGTACTTC
CDR3 protein: CASSRGTFGGLSAQYF

clone size: .
D gene: .
CDR3 length: 14
J gene: TRBJ1-2
V gene: TRBV6-6
CDR3 DNA: TGTGCCAGCAGTTACAGCGGAGAACCCCATGGCTACACCTTC
CDR3 protein: CASSYSGEPHGYTF

clone size: .
D gene: .
CDR3 length: 14
J gene: TRBJ2-7
V gene: TRBV11-2
CDR3 DNA: TGTGCCAGCACCCTCGCCAGAAACACCTACGAGCAGTACTTC
CDR3 protein: CASTLARNTYEQYF

clone size: .
D gene: .
CDR3 length: 13
J gene: TRBJ2-3
V gene: TRBV29-1
CDR3 DNA: TGCAGCGCCTGCCCAAATAGCGTAGATACGCAGTATTTT
CDR3 protein: CSACPNSVDTQYF

clone size: few
D gene: TRBD1
CDR3 length: 15
J gene: TRBJ1-1
V gene: TRBV7-9
CDR3 DNA: TGTGCCAGCAGCTCCCGGGACAGGGAGAACACTGAAGCTTTCTTT
CDR3 protein: CASSSRDRENTEAFF

clone size: .
D gene: .
CDR3 length: 12
J gene: TRBJ2-7
V gene: TRBV30
CDR3 DNA: TGTGCCTGGAGTGGGGGGAGCTACGAGCAGTACTTC
CDR3 protein: CAWSGGSYEQYF

clone size: once
D gene: .
CDR3 length: 16
J gene: TRBJ2-7
V gene: TRBV12-5
CDR3 DNA: TGTGCTAGTGGTTTGGGACGTGTGGGTTGGGCATCCGAGCAGTACTTC
CDR3 protein: CASGLGRVGWASEQYF

clone size: .
D gene: .
CDR3 length: 15
J gene: TRBJ2-1
V gene: TRBV29-1
CDR3 DNA: TGCAGCGTTGATACGGTGACAGGCGCCGGGAATGAGCAGTTCTTC
CDR3 protein: CSVDTVTGAGNEQFF

clone size: .
D gene: .
CDR3 length: 13
J gene: TRBJ1-1
V gene: TRBV30
CDR3 DNA: TGTGCCTGGAGTGTAGGAGGCGGCACTGAAGCTTTCTTT
CDR3 protein: CAWSVGGGTEAFF

clone size: .
D gene: TRBD1
CDR3 length: 18
J gene: TRBJ1-1
V gene: TRBV7-9
CDR3 DNA: TGTGCCAGCAGCTTAAATATCGGGCACAGGGGGTATGACACTGAAGCTTTCTTT
CDR3 protein: CASSLNIGHRGYDTEAFF

clone size: .
D gene: .
CDR3 length: 12
J gene: TRBJ2-1
V gene: TRBV30
CDR3 DNA: TGTGCCTGGAGTGTACGGGGAAATGAGCAGTTCTTC
CDR3 protein: CAWSVRGNEQFF

clone size: .
D gene: TRBD2
CDR3 length: 17
J gene: TRBJ2-4
V gene: TRBV19
CDR3 DNA: TGTGCCAGTAGTATAGGGACTAGCGGGGTCGTGGGAAACATTCAGTACTTC
CDR3 protein: CASSIGTSGVVGNIQYF

clone size: .
D gene: .
CDR3 length: 15
J gene: TRBJ2-3
V gene: TRBV5-4
CDR3 DNA: TGTGCCAGCAGCCCAAGTCTGGGAAACACAGATACGCAGTATTTT
CDR3 protein: CASSPSLGNTDTQYF

clone size: .
D gene: .
CDR3 length: 14
J gene: TRBJ1-1
V gene: TRBV10-3
CDR3 DNA: TGTGCCATCAGTGAGTCGGTCCAGAACACTGAAGCTTTCTTT
CDR3 protein: CAISESVQNTEAFF

clone size: .
D gene: TRBD2
CDR3 length: 16
J gene: TRBJ2-4
V gene: TRBV5-4
CDR3 DNA: TGTGCCAGCAGCTTGGCCGGGGGGGTAGCCAAAAACATTCAGTACTTC
CDR3 protein: CASSLAGGVAKNIQYF

clone size: .
D gene: .
CDR3 length: 15
J gene: TRBJ2-2
V gene: TRBV15
CDR3 DNA: TGTACCACCAGTTCTCTCGGGCGCAGCACCGGGGAGCTGTTTTTT
CDR3 protein: CTTSSLGRSTGELFF

clone size: .
D gene: TRBD1
CDR3 length: 13
J gene: TRBJ1-1
V gene: TRBV10-3
CDR3 DNA: TGTGCCATCAGGGGGACAGGGAGCGCTGAAGCTTTCTTT
CDR3 protein: CAIRGTGSAEAFF

clone size: .
D gene: .
CDR3 length: 14
J gene: TRBJ2-4
V gene: TRBV19
CDR3 DNA: TGTGCCACTACGCTCGACGGAGCCAAAAACATTCAGTACTTC
CDR3 protein: CATTLDGAKNIQYF

clone size: .
D gene: .
CDR3 length: 15
J gene: TRBJ1-2
V gene: TRBV18
CDR3 DNA: TGTGCCAGCTCACCACTCCGCCGGACGGAAAGCGGCTACACCTTC
CDR3 protein: CASSPLRRTESGYTF

clone size: .
D gene: .
CDR3 length: 16
J gene: TRBJ1-5
V gene: TRBV27
CDR3 DNA: TGTGCCAGCAGTCCCTCCCAGGCGGGGCCGGCACGGCCCCAGCATTTT
CDR3 protein: CASSPSQAGPARPQHF

clone size: .
D gene: .
CDR3 length: 14
J gene: TRBJ2-7
V gene: TRBV5-6
CDR3 DNA: TGTGCCAGCAGCTTGAATGGCGGGGACTACGAGCAGTACTTC
CDR3 protein: CASSLNGGDYEQYF

clone size: .
D gene: .
CDR3 length: 15
J gene: TRBJ1-2
V gene: TRBV11-1
CDR3 DNA: TGTGCCAGCAGCCCACAAACAGGGCTCTACTATGGCTACACCTTC
CDR3 protein: CASSPQTGLYYGYTF

clone size: .
D gene: TRBD1
CDR3 length: 15
J gene: TRBJ1-4
V gene: TRBV18
CDR3 DNA: TGTGCCAGCTCACCCAGGACAGGGGGAGGTGAAAAACTGTTTTTT
CDR3 protein: CASSPRTGGGEKLFF

clone size: .
D gene: .
CDR3 length: 15
J gene: TRBJ2-7
V gene: TRBV12-5
CDR3 DNA: TGTGCTAGTGGTTTGGCGCGGGACCCGTCCTACGAGCAGTACTTC
CDR3 protein: CASGLARDPSYEQYF

clone size: few
D gene: .
CDR3 length: 16
J gene: TRBJ1-3
V gene: TRBV4-2
CDR3 DNA: TGTGCCAGCAGCCAGGTCCAGGGCTTCTCTGGAAACACCATATATTTT
CDR3 protein: CASSQVQGFSGNTIYF

clone size: .
D gene: .
CDR3 length: 14
J gene: TRBJ2-1
V gene: TRBV7-3
CDR3 DNA: TGTGCCAGCAGCTTATCGGGGGCGGACAATGAGCAGTTCTTC
CDR3 protein: CASSLSGADNEQFF

clone size: .
D gene: .
CDR3 length: 15
J gene: TRBJ2-1
V gene: TRBV7-2
CDR3 DNA: TGTGCCAGCAGCTTAGGAGGGGGGCAGGGGAATGAGCAGTTCTTC
CDR3 protein: CASSLGGGQGNEQFF